Listed below are T cell receptor beta chains from one sample, sequenced in a study of shared clonotypes between healthy human individuals. TCRdb's table, derived via immunoSEQ multiplex PCR, lists solely in-frame clones and lacks some. The sample contains 97,000 or so clones, roughly 45% of which appear only once. Sequencing was done on a sample of PBMCs. The receptors here all came from a woman aged 40 to 50 in good health. Some clones in this sample may be carry-over from other donors' samples. CDR3s leave out the opening cysteine and the closing phenylalanine or tryptophan. A D gene is named only where the DNA matches it firmly.

v_gene: TRBV19
d_gene: .
CDR3aa: ASSTGRGTYEQY

v_gene: TRBV30
d_gene: .
CDR3aa: AALRGVAYEQY

v_gene: TRBV20-1
d_gene: .
CDR3aa: SAGRNNEQF

v_gene: TRBV9
d_gene: .
CDR3aa: ASSVANENTEAF

v_gene: TRBV28
d_gene: TRBD2
CDR3aa: ASSHNSGSVYEQY

v_gene: TRBV30
d_gene: .
CDR3aa: AWSVELSNQPQH

v_gene: TRBV5-4
d_gene: .
CDR3aa: ASSLTGDSYNEQF

v_gene: TRBV5-8
d_gene: .
CDR3aa: ASSPPGKYTEAF

v_gene: TRBV30
d_gene: .
CDR3aa: ACGQFASYEQY

v_gene: TRBV27
d_gene: .
CDR3aa: ASNGLDEQF